The 20 T cell receptor beta chains presented below share a single source sample, sequenced in a study of T-cell memory formation after mild COVID-19. TCRdb reanalysed the 5' RACE reads using MiXCR and keeps one entry per CDR3 protein. The data hold just over 60,000 distinct CDR3 sequences, with 9.3% observed a single time. Sequencing was carried out using PBMCs or a T cell subset sorted from them (not recorded which). The receptor source for this set is a man aged 18 to 35 who had mild COVID-19 (a few samples of this study predate the infection). Cell type and time point are not known.

This clonotype was counted between two and nine times. V usage is TRBV6-5 and J usage is TRBJ1-1; the D gene is possibly TRBD1 (5 bases). Germline V gene data show CDR1 as MNHEY and CDR2 as SVGAGI. This CDR3 is built from 17 residues. V lost 5 bases to trimming and J lost 0 bases, with 19 bases between them. CDR3 DNA sequence: TGTGCCAGCAGTCAGGACTCTTGGGGGGGGATGAACACTGAAGCTTTCTTT. It codes for CASSQDSWGGMNTEAFF.

This clonotype turned up a few times. This chain connects TRBV6-4 to TRBJ2-2; D may be TRBD1 (5 bases). The CDR3 has 13 amino acids. Trimming took off 6 bases at V and 1 base at J, with 6 bases between the two ends. CDR1 and CDR2 (germline): MRHNA, SNTAGT. Written as DNA, the CDR3 is TGTGCCAGCAGGCAGGGGAACACCGGGGAGCTGTTTTTT. This encodes CASRQGNTGELFF.

In its sample, this clonotype was seen a few times. This chain uses TRBV30 with TRBJ1-1; D uncertain. Germline CDR1 and CDR2: GTSNPN and SVGIG (reference sequence). V dropped 3 bases and J dropped 0 bases, with 5 bases sitting between them. The CDR3 extends over 12 amino acids. The CDR3 region has the DNA TGTGCCTGGAGGAGGTTGAACACTGAAGCTTTCTTT. Residues: CAWRRLNTEAFF.

This chain connects TRBV10-3 to TRBJ2-7, with D perhaps TRBD1 (5 bases). The V end lost 3 bases, the J end lost 1 base, and 7 bases lay between the germline ends. This CDR3 comprises 13 residues. Germline V gene sequence: CDR1 ENHRY, CDR2 SYGVKD. The CDR3 reads CAISEGVSYEQYF. CDR3 sequence (DNA): TGTGCCATCAGTGAAGGGGTTTCCTACGAGCAGTACTTC.

The rearrangement joins TRBV28 to TRBJ1-1; TRBD1 aligns across 7 bases. V lost 6 bases and J lost 4; bases outside the gene matches: 8. CDR1 is MDHEN, CDR2 SYDVKM, per germline. The CDR3 sequence is 14 residues long. CDR3 nucleotide sequence: TGTGCCAGCAGCCTGACAGGGTTGGGCACTGAAGCTTTCTTT. Protein: CASSLTGLGTEAFF.

The chain combines TRBV7-2 with TRBJ2-3, with 7 bases aligning to TRBD2. The CDR3 extends over 16 amino acids. Per the germline V gene, CDR1 is SGHTA and CDR2 is FQGNSA. V dropped 5 bases and J dropped 0; count of bases not matched to a gene: 8. The CDR3 coding sequence is TGTGCCAGCAGCCCTAGACTAGCAACGAGCACAGATACGCAGTATTTT. Residues: CASSPRLATSTDTQYF. Using reference TRBV7-2 and TRBJ2-3 for the parts outside the CDR3, the full variable domain is GAGVSQSPSNKVTEKGKDVELRCDPISGHTALYWYRQSLGQGLEFLIYFQGNSAPDKSGLPSDRFSAERTGGSVSTLTIQRTQQEDSAVYLCASSPRLATSTDTQYFGPGTRLTVL.

This rearrangement joins TRBV11-2 to TRBJ1-3; D is ambiguous. V gave up 2 bases and J gave up 4 bases, with 9 bases separating them. From germline, CDR1 is SGHAT and CDR2 FQNNGV. There are 14 residues in the CDR3. CDR3 in amino acids: CASSLSLSGNTIYF. Here the CDR3 DNA reads TGTGCCAGCAGCTTAAGCCTTTCCGGAAACACCATATATTTT.

The J gene is TRBJ1-6, the V gene TRBV20-1; 9 bases are a match to TRBD1. The CDR3 is 17 residues long. Germline V gene data show CDR1 as DFQATT and CDR2 as SNEGSKA (reference sequence). After removal of 5 bases from V and 7 bases from J, the junction contained 15 bases not matched to a gene. CDR3 coding DNA: TGCAGTGCTCCACCTATGGACAGGGGCATCTGGAATTCACCCCTCCACTTT. Translated: CSAPPMDRGIWNSPLHF.

The chain has TRBV5-1 and TRBJ1-1; the D gene is possibly TRBD1 (5 bases). V was clipped by 1 base and J by 3 bases, with 13 bases between them. CDR3 length: 15 residues. CDR1 is SGHRS and CDR2 is YFSETQ in the germline V gene. CDR3 sequence (DNA): TGCGCCAGCAGCTTGTTGGCTAGGGGTGACACTGAAGCTTTCTTT. It encodes CASSLLARGDTEAFF.

The chain couples TRBV2 to TRBJ2-3; 10 bases agree with TRBD2. V gave up 1 base and J gave up 2 bases; unmatched junction bases: 6. The CDR3 loop spans 17 amino acids. Germline-derived CDR1 and CDR2 are SNHLY and FYNNEI. Here the CDR3 DNA reads TGTGCCAGCAGTGAAGGCGTCAGCGGGGGGGCCACAGATACGCAGTATTTT. Translating it yields CASSEGVSGGATDTQYF.

The gene calls are TRBV11-2 and TRBJ2-2; unclear D gene. The CDR3 totals 14 residues. V shed 3 bases and J shed 2 bases, with 7 bases lying between them. Germline V gene lookup returns CDR1 SGHAT and CDR2 FQNNGV. CDR3 bases: TGTGCCAGCAGCTTTGGGATCAACACCGGGGAGCTGTTTTTT. Translating gives CASSFGINTGELFF.

V usage is TRBV9 and J usage is TRBJ1-3; D gene unclear. Germline CDR1 reads SGDLS; CDR2 reads YYNGEE. The CDR3 has 16 residues. Trimming stripped 0 bases from V and 0 bases from J, with 10 bases between. This CDR3 is CASSVDSPSSGNTIYF. The CDR3 DNA reads as TGTGCCAGCAGCGTAGACAGCCCGAGCTCTGGAAACACCATATATTTT.

The CDR3 nucleotides are TGTGCCAGCAGCGTAGTCGGTAGCGGGGGCCCCACAGATACGCAGTATTTT. It encodes CASSVVGSGGPTDTQYF. The V gene is TRBV9, the J gene TRBJ2-3, with 9 bases identical to TRBD2. V trimming: 0 bases; J trimming: 2 bases; junction bases outside the gene matches: 7. Germline lookup yields CDR1 SGDLS and CDR2 YYNGEE. The CDR3 sequence is 17 residues long.

This clonotype was observed at least ten times. This chain uses TRBV5-1 with TRBJ2-3, with D tentatively TRBD2 (6 bases). This CDR3 is 17 amino acids long. Germline V CDR1 and CDR2: SGHRS, YFSETQ. Trimming took 0 bases from V and 4 from J, leaving 18 bases between them. This chain's CDR3 is CASSLEPGGHTSDTQYF. The CDR3 DNA reads TGCGCCAGCAGCTTGGAACCCGGGGGTCATACATCAGATACGCAGTATTTT.

This clonotype was counted between two and nine times. The chain joins TRBV4-3 to TRBJ2-1, with 10 bases fitting TRBD1. In germline, CDR1 is LGHNA, CDR2 YSLEER. This CDR3 comprises 15 residues. J gave up 6 bases and V 4 bases, and 6 bases lay outside the gene matches. CDR3 in amino acids: CASSPGQGVVNEQFF. The DNA for the CDR3 is TGCGCCAGCAGCCCCGGACAGGGGGTTGTCAATGAGCAGTTCTTC.

This clonotype came up a few times. The rearrangement uses TRBV5-1 and TRBJ2-5; D is perhaps TRBD1 (6 bases). The germline CDR1 and CDR2 sequences are SGHRS and YFSETQ. V was trimmed by 3 bases and J by 5 bases, leaving 8 bases between them. The CDR3 spans 12 residues. The CDR3 reads CASSWGRETQYF. The CDR3, as DNA: TGCGCCAGCAGCTGGGGGCGGGAGACCCAGTACTTC.

This clonotype came up many times. The CDR3 loop reads CASSLGQGSEKLFF. CDR3 DNA sequence: TGCGCCAGCAGCTTGGGACAGGGGAGTGAAAAACTGTTTTTT. This chain uses TRBV5-1 with TRBJ1-4; 8 nucleotides match TRBD1. Losses at the gene ends were 0 bases for V and 7 bases for J; bases not matched to a gene: 2. The CDR3 totals 14 residues. Germline values: CDR1 SGHRS, CDR2 YFSETQ.

This clonotype is medium-sized by share. This chain joins TRBV12-3 or TRBV12-4 and TRBJ2-5; D unresolved. With 3 bases removed from V and 0 bases from J, the gap between germline ends came to 8 bases. This CDR3 spans 14 amino acids. The chain's CDR3 is CASSFSEYQETQYF. The CDR3 coding sequence is TGTGCCAGCAGTTTCAGCGAGTACCAAGAGACCCAGTACTTC.

V gene TRBV5-1 combines with J gene TRBJ2-7; 8 positions agree with TRBD1. V gave up 5 bases and J gave up 2 bases; unmatched junction bases: 6. This CDR3 contains 14 residues. Germline V CDR1 and CDR2: SGHRS, YFSETQ. The CDR3 is CASRAQGQAYEQYF. CDR3 nucleotide sequence: TGCGCCAGCAGGGCCCAGGGACAGGCCTACGAGCAGTACTTC. The whole variable domain, filled in from reference TRBV5-1 and TRBJ2-7, reads KAGVTQTPRYLIKTRGQQVTLSCSPISGHRSVSWYQQTPGQGLQFLFEYFSETQRNKGNFPGRFSGRQFSNSRSEMNVSTLELGDSALYLCASRAQGQAYEQYFGPGTRLTVT.

The sample holds many counts of this clonotype. The genes are TRBV5-6 and TRBJ1-4; D may be TRBD1 (5 bases). This CDR3 has 15 residues. Germline CDR1 and CDR2: SGHDT and YYEEEE. The V gene lost 2 bases and the J gene lost 7 bases, with 15 bases spanning the gap. CDR3 coding DNA: TGTGCCAGCAGCTTCTTATCCAGGGACGGTGAAAAACTGTTTTTT. Amino acid sequence: CASSFLSRDGEKLFF.